These 27 T cell receptor beta chains were sequenced from one sample in a study of T cell changes during pregnancy in multiple sclerosis. Assay used: immunoSEQ multiplex PCR; TCRdb lists only in-frame clones, some missing. The sample records tens of thousands of clones, 90% to 95% being singletons. The material was CD4+ T cells from peripheral blood mononuclear cells, obtained after pregnancy. These TCRs come from a female donor with multiple sclerosis, enrolled in a pregnancy study.

The J gene is TRBJ2-1, the V gene TRBV5-1; 15 bases are a match to TRBD2. This CDR3 comprises 18 residues. J lost 5 bases, V lost 0 bases, and 6 bases had no gene match. Looked up from germline, CDR1 is SGHRS and CDR2 is YFSETQ. The CDR3 bases are TGCGCCAGCAGCTTGGCCTTGGGACTAGCGGGAGGTAACAATGAGCAGTTCTTC. As protein: CASSLALGLAGGNNEQFF.

The rearrangement links TRBV28 to TRBJ2-7, with no clear D. Germline V gene data show CDR1 as MDHEN and CDR2 as SYDVKM. Between the trimmed V and J ends, which lost 4 bases and 4 bases, there was a span of 14 bases. The CDR3 runs to 14 residues. The CDR3 region has the DNA TGTGCCAGCAGTTCTGTAGAGGCCCGGTACGAGCAGTACTTC. It specifies CASSSVEARYEQYF.

This chain connects TRBV5-4 to TRBJ2-2; unclear D gene. Germline V CDR1 and CDR2: SGHNT, YYREEE (reference sequence). The ends were cut back, 3 bases at V and 0 bases at J, with 3 bases in the middle. The CDR3 runs to 13 residues. This CDR3 is CASSSTNTGELFF. CDR3 nucleotide sequence: TGTGCCAGCAGCTCCACGAACACCGGGGAGCTGTTTTTT.

This clone was seen once. The chain employs TRBV28 and TRBJ2-1; TRBD1 is a possible D gene (5 bases). The CDR3 spans 14 residues. V lost 6 bases, J lost 8 bases, and 17 bases lay in between. Germline V gene lookup returns CDR1 MDHEN and CDR2 SYDVKM. As DNA, the CDR3 is TGTGCCAGCAGGTCGGGTCGCAGGGTGGATGAGCAGTTCTTC. Translated, it gives CASRSGRRVDEQFF.

This clone was found once. This chain uses TRBV5-4 with TRBJ2-5, with D maybe TRBD2 (6 bases). V was clipped by 4 bases and J by 3 bases, with 16 bases between them. The CDR3 extends over 15 amino acids. Germline loops: CDR1 SGHNT, CDR2 YYREEE (reference sequence). CDR3 residues: CASSPPGPGEETQYF. CDR3 nucleotide sequence: TGTGCCAGCAGCCCGCCCGGACCGGGAGAAGAGACCCAGTACTTC.

There are a few counts of this clone. The V and J genes are TRBV6-5 and TRBJ1-1; the match to TRBD1 covers 8 bases. The CDR3 has 13 amino acids. CDR1 is MNHEY, CDR2 SVGAGI, per germline. Trimming at V came to 8 bases and at J to 7 bases, leaving 9 bases not matched to a gene. The CDR3 DNA is TGTGCCAGCGCGCAGGGGGCGCGCCTTGAAGCTTTCTTT. Translated: CASAQGARLEAFF.

This rearrangement joins TRBV11-3 to TRBJ2-2, with D perhaps TRBD2 (6 bases). Trimming pared 4 bases from V and 3 bases from J, leaving 12 bases between. The germline CDR1 and CDR2 sequences are SGHNT and YENEEA. This CDR3 is built from 15 residues. The CDR3 sequence: CASSYSGGDTGELFF. CDR3 DNA sequence: TGTGCCAGCAGCTATAGCGGAGGGGACACCGGGGAGCTGTTTTTT.

This chain uses TRBV4-2 with TRBJ2-1; 7 nucleotides match TRBD2. The J segment lost 8 bases and the V segment lost 0 bases, leaving 13 bases of the junction unmatched. Germline CDR1 is LGHNA and CDR2 is YNFKEQ. The CDR3 loop spans 17 amino acids. The CDR3 reads CASSQDETSVRVDEQFF. The CDR3 region has the DNA TGTGCCAGCAGCCAAGACGAAACTAGCGTGAGGGTCGATGAGCAGTTCTTC.

This chain uses TRBV2 with TRBJ2-7; D is perhaps TRBD1 (6 bases). The V end lost 3 bases, the J end lost 6 bases, and 18 bases lay between the germline ends. The CDR3 consists of 15 residues. The germline V gene encodes CDR1 SNHLY and CDR2 FYNNEI. The DNA for the CDR3 is TGTGCCAGCAGTGAGGAAGCTTTACAGGGAACCGAGCAGTACTTC. Protein sequence: CASSEEALQGTEQYF.

The sample holds one count of this clone. V usage is TRBV5-4 and J usage is TRBJ1-1, with D maybe TRBD1 (6 bases). CDR3 length equals 13 residues. Trimming shortened V by 4 bases and J by 0 bases, and 7 bases separated the two germline ends. Germline CDR1 is SGHNT and CDR2 is YYREEE (reference sequence). Written as DNA, the CDR3 is TGTGCCAGCAGCCGGACAGTGAACACTGAAGCTTTCTTT. It translates to CASSRTVNTEAFF. Full variable domain (remainder filled in from reference TRBV5-4 and TRBJ1-1): ETGVTQSPTHLIKTRGQQVTLRCSSQSGHNTVSWYQQALGQGPQFIFQYYREEENGRGNFPPRFSGLQFPNYSSELNVNALELDDSALYLCASSRTVNTEAFFGQGTRLTVV.

This clone was seen once. The chain uses TRBV18 and TRBJ1-2, with 10 positions matching TRBD1. Germline V gene sequence: CDR1 KGHSH, CDR2 LQKENI. This CDR3 region has 16 residues. With 6 bases clipped from V and 0 bases from J, the junction kept 7 bases outside the gene matches. The CDR3 nucleotides read TGTGCCAGCTCCCAAGACAGGGGGCTCTCTAACTATGGCTACACCTTC. Translating gives CASSQDRGLSNYGYTF.

This clone was counted a single time. The gene calls are TRBV19 and TRBJ2-4; 7 bases are shared with TRBD1. The CDR3 covers 14 residues. The ends lost 3 bases at V and 6 bases at J; junction bases unmatched: 5. Germline V gene data show CDR1 as LNHDA and CDR2 as SQIVND (reference sequence). This CDR3 is CASSITGEINIQYF. As DNA, the CDR3 is TGTGCCAGTAGTATCACAGGGGAGATAAACATTCAGTACTTC.

The V and J genes are TRBV7-2 and TRBJ2-1, with TRBD2 matching 9 bases. J lost 2 bases, V lost 2 bases, and 7 bases had no gene match. CDR3 length: 17 amino acids. Germline CDR1 reads SGHTA; CDR2 reads FQGNSA. The CDR3 protein is CASSLNGRGGPYNEQFF. DNA of the CDR3: TGTGCCAGCAGCTTAAACGGGCGGGGGGGCCCCTACAATGAGCAGTTCTTC.

The gene calls are TRBV19 and TRBJ2-5, with TRBD2 matching 13 bases. Germline CDR1 is LNHDA and CDR2 is SQIVND (reference sequence). V was clipped by 5 bases and J by 2 bases; unmatched bases: 2. The CDR3 spans 15 residues. CDR3: CASSQLAGGQETQYF. In DNA, the CDR3 is TGTGCCAGTAGTCAACTAGCGGGGGGGCAAGAGACCCAGTACTTC. Filled out from reference TRBV19 and TRBJ2-5, the complete variable domain reads DGGITQSPKYLFRKEGQNVTLSCEQNLNHDAMYWYRQDPGQGLRLIYYSQIVNDFQKGDIAEGYSVSREKKESFPLTVTSAQKNPTAFYLCASSQLAGGQETQYFGPGTRLLVL.

V usage is TRBV7-8 and J usage is TRBJ1-1; the match to TRBD1 covers 7 bases. This CDR3 has 13 residues. CDR1 is SGHVS, CDR2 FQNEAQ, per germline. Trimming at V came to 8 bases and at J to 7 bases, leaving 10 bases not matched to a gene. The CDR3 nucleotides read TGTGCCAGCCATCCAGGGGGAAGAGTTGAAGCTTTCTTT. Translating it yields CASHPGGRVEAFF.

As to this clone: This likely comes from a read error, as the CDR3 has no conserved phenylalanine or tryptophan at its end. The limits of the CDR3 on the DNA are not certain, so only TCRdb's listed CDR3 is given. This chain uses TRBV5-4 with TRBJ1-2; the table names TRBD1, a call not compared with the DNA. The CDR3 numbers 13 amino acids, ends counted. Germline V CDR1 and CDR2: SGHNT, YYREEE (reference sequence). CDR3 residues: CASSGTGGGRPLL.

A single count supports this clone. The chain links TRBV4-1 to TRBJ2-7; 16 positions agree with TRBD2. The CDR3 extends over 21 amino acids. CDR1 and CDR2 (germline): MGHRA, YSYEKL. V gave up 2 bases and J gave up 2 bases; unmatched junction bases: 15. CDR3 loop: CASSQTPGTSGGARKAYEQYF. CDR3 nucleotides: TGCGCCAGCAGCCAAACCCCTGGGACTAGCGGGGGGGCCAGGAAGGCCTACGAGCAGTACTTC.

The chain recombines TRBV18 with TRBJ2-3; TRBD2 might be the D (6 bases). Germline CDR1 reads KGHSH; CDR2 reads LQKENI. The CDR3 runs 16 residues. Between the trimmed V and J ends, which lost 3 bases and 9 bases, there was a span of 22 bases. The CDR3 region has the DNA TGTGCCAGCTCACCCCCCGGCCCGAGACTAGGAGACACGCAGTATTTT. This encodes CASSPPGPRLGDTQYF.

The V gene is TRBV4-1, the J gene TRBJ2-7; perhaps TRBD1 as D (5 bases). Germline V CDR1 and CDR2: MGHRA, YSYEKL. Trimming took off 3 bases at V and 5 bases at J, with 5 bases between the two ends. This CDR3 region has 11 residues. CDR3 sequence (DNA): TGCGCCAGCAGCCACAGGGACGAGCAGTACTTC. This sequence encodes CASSHRDEQYF.

V and J are TRBV4-2 and TRBJ1-1; 9 bases map to TRBD1. This CDR3 comprises 19 residues. CDR1 and CDR2 (germline): LGHNA, YNFKEQ. V lost 0 bases, J lost 0 bases, and 11 bases stayed unmatched. The CDR3 bases are TGTGCCAGCAGCCAAGATTGGGCCACAGGGGGCGTCATGAACACTGAAGCTTTCTTT. The encoded protein is CASSQDWATGGVMNTEAFF.

This clone appeared once. The chain recombines TRBV11-2 with TRBJ2-5; a weak D match, TRBD1 (5 bases). The V gene's germline CDR1 is SGHAT and CDR2 FQNNGV. V lost 3 bases, J lost 3 bases, and 11 bases lay in between. The CDR3 is made up of 14 amino acids. DNA for the CDR3: TGTGCCAGCAGCTTTAAAGGGGTGGAAGAGACCCAGTACTTC. This codes for CASSFKGVEETQYF.

The table lists this clone with a few counts. This chain links TRBV6-5 with TRBJ1-2; no reliable D call. The length of the CDR3 is 11 residues. Trimming left V 6 bases short and J 4 bases short, with 6 bases between. CDR1 and CDR2 (germline): MNHEY, SVGAGI. CDR3 loop: CASRALYGYTF. The DNA for the CDR3 is TGTGCCAGCAGAGCCCTCTATGGCTACACCTTC.

This chain uses TRBV27 with TRBJ2-2; possible D gene TRBD1, 6 bases. This CDR3 has 15 amino acids. In germline, CDR1 is MNHEY, CDR2 SMNVEV (reference sequence). V was clipped by 5 bases and J by 0 bases, with 10 bases between them. In nucleotides, the CDR3 is TGTGCCAGCAGTCACCGGACAGCGAACACCGGGGAGCTGTTTTTT. Its protein product is CASSHRTANTGELFF.

The table lists this clone with a count of one. The rearrangement joins TRBV5-1 to TRBJ2-1; TRBD2 matches 11 bases. V lost 6 bases and J lost 7; bases outside the gene matches: 9. The CDR3 loop spans 15 amino acids. CDR1 and CDR2 from the germline V gene are SGHRS and YFSETQ. This CDR3 is CASTLSGGAWNEQFF. CDR3 nucleotide sequence: TGCGCCAGCACCCTTAGCGGGGGGGCCTGGAATGAGCAGTTCTTC.

About this clone: The DNA is omitted, as the CDR3 cannot be located on it reliably, and the CDR3 follows TCRdb's listing. V usage is TRBV23-1 and J usage is TRBJ2-2; TRBD2, as called in the table, went unchecked against the DNA. TRBV23-1 is an open reading frame whose function is uncertain. The CDR3 comprises 20 residues, both ends counted. CDR3 region: CASSQWSRRGGERTPGSCFF.

This clone was observed a handful of times. V gene TRBV7-9 combines with J gene TRBJ1-2; D is perhaps TRBD1 (5 bases). The CDR3 consists of 16 residues. V was pared by 5 bases and J by 4 bases, with 20 bases between. Germline V gives CDR1 SEHNR, CDR2 FQNEAQ (reference sequence). The CDR3 sequence: CASSLYAGVGSYGYTF. CDR3 in DNA: TGTGCCAGCAGCCTCTATGCGGGGGTAGGAAGCTATGGCTACACCTTC.

This chain connects TRBV11-2 to TRBJ2-5, with 7 bases fitting TRBD2. V lost 5 bases to trimming and J lost 0 bases; unmatched junction nucleotides: 6. There are 15 residues in the CDR3. Germline CDR1 SGHAT, CDR2 FQNNGV. The CDR3 loop reads CASSPTGGNQETQYF. CDR3 DNA: TGTGCCAGCAGCCCCACCGGGGGGAACCAAGAGACCCAGTACTTC.